This T cell receptor (beta chain) is drawn from a study of T cell responses to AZD1222 COVID-19 vaccine. The repertoire was sequenced with immunoSEQ multiplex PCR; TCRdb's copy has only in-frame clones and lacks some. The sample comprises about 190,000 clones, around 94% of which are singletons, and over 1% rests with the top ten. Worth noting for this clone: Antigen: not known.

This CDR3 is built from 15 residues. Germline trimming cut 0 bases from V and 1 base from J; bases unmatched to any gene: 2. Looked up from germline, CDR1 is SGHTA and CDR2 is FQGNSA. Study-wide findings and caveats: Vaccination with two AZD1222 doses was followed by a rise in Spike-specific TCR breadth and depth.

The V call is TRBV7-2, the J call TRBJ1-2; 7 positions match TRBD1. This specimen consisted of peripheral blood, obtained on day 0 of AZD1222 vaccination. The origin of this receptor is an adult in good health. This chain's CDR3 is CASSLAGTDNYGYTF. DNA for the CDR3: TGTGCCAGCAGCTTAGCGGGGACAGATAACTATGGCTACACCTTC.